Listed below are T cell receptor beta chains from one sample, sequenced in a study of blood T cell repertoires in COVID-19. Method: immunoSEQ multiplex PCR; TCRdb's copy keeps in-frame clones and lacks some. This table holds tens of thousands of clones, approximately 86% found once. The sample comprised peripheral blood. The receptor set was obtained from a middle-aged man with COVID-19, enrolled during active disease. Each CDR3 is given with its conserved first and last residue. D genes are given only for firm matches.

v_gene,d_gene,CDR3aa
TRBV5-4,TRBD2,CASSLFAGAYEQYF
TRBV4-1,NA,CASSQVTDKIKNFGYTF
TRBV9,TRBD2,CASSVDFASGAYEQYF
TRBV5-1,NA,CASSALQGISGNTIYF
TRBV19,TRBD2,CASSTSGGINEQFF
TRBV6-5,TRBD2,CASSPSGGLTGELFF
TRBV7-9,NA,CASSLGGSYNEQFF
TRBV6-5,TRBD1,CASSYSLTGGGYEQYF
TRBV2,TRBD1,CASSEGDRGFEKLFF
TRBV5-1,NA,CASSKGGAFGETQYF
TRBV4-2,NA,CASSQEGGRFYEQYF
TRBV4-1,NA,CASSQRGLVDSPLHF
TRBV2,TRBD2,CASSAAGGLYNEQFF
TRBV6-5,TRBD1,CASSYSGQSYGYTF
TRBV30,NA,CAWSRKGLNTEAFF
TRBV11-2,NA,CASSLTRDTEAFF
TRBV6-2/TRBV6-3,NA,CASSSGFSYEQYF
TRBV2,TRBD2,CASSDLAGNNEQFF
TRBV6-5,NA,CASNKRRDSGELFF
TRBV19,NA,CASSNPAGWDQPQHF
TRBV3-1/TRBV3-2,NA,CASSQNREGETQYF
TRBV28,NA,CASSPLLRRQYQETQYF
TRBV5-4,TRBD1,CASSGGDRVGGYTF
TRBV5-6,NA,CASSKTHGGYEQYF
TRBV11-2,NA,CASSLRGQSTEAFF
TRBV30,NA,CAWSRAEDGYTF
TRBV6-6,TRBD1,CASSPGTGLYEQYF
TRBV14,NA,CASSQDDLGASPETQYF
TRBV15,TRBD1,CATSRQGAGKDGYTF
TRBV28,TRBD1,CASDSGQRNYGYTF
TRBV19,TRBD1,CASSAQTGDQPQHF
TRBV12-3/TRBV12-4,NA,CASTRVGVHGYTF
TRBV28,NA,CASSSDSWNQPQHF
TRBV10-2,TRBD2,CASSRYGTSEADTQYF
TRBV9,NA,CASSVTDKVEAFF
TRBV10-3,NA,CAISESSRGTEAFF
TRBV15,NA,CATSRETDQGLGETQYF
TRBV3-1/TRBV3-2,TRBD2,CASSQGVLAGQETQYF
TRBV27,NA,CASSPPLGEQYF
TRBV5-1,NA,CASSLADRDRDEQYF
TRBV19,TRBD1,CASSDPGQMGNIQYF
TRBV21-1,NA,CASSKVNEFPRQVPYEQYF
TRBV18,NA,CASSGQLNEKLFF
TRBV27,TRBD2,CASSFTSGAHNTGELFF
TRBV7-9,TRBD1,CASSRHRGGNEKLFF
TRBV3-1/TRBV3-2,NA,CASSQDRSGRQGYTF